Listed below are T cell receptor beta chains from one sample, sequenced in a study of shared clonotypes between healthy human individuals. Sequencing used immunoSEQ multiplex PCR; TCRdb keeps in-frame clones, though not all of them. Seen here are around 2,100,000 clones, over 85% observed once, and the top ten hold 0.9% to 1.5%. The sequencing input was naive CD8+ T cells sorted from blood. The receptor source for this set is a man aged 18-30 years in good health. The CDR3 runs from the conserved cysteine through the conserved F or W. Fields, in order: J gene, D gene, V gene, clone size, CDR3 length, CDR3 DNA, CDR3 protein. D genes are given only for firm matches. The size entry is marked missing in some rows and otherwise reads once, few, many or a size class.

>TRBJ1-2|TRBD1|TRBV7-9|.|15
TGTGCCAGCAGCCTTGGGACAGGGAGTAACTATGGCTACACCTTC
CASSLGTGSNYGYTF
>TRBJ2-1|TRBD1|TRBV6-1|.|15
TGTGCCAGCAGACCCGGGACAGGGGATTACAATGAGCAGTTCTTC
CASRPGTGDYNEQFF
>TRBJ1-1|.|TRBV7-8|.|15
TGTGCCAGCAGCTTAATGACGACAGGGAACACTGAAGCTTTCTTT
CASSLMTTGNTEAFF
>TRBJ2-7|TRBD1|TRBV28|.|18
TGTGCCAGCAGTTTAAGCCTACTAGAGGGGGCGAGCTCCTACGAGCAGTACTTC
CASSLSLLEGASSYEQYF
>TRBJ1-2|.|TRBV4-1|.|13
TGCGCCAGCAGCCTTTCGACCGGTGGTGGCTACACCTTC
CASSLSTGGGYTF
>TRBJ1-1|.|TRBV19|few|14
TGTGCCAGTACCCTCCTACACCCGAACACTGAAGCTTTCTTT
CASTLLHPNTEAFF
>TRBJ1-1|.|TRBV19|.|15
TGTGCCAGTTCGAACTCCAGGGTATCCGGCACTGAAGCTTTCTTT
CASSNSRVSGTEAFF
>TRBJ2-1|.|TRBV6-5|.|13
TGTGCCAGCAGTTACGGGGGAGGTGATGAGCAGTTCTTC
CASSYGGGDEQFF
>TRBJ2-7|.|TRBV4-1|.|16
TGCGCCAGCAGCCTCCGATGGGGGGTGAATTCTTACGAGCAGTACTTC
CASSLRWGVNSYEQYF
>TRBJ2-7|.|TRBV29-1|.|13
TGCAGCGTTGTGGGTCCTCTCGTGGTCGAGCAGTACTTC
CSVVGPLVVEQYF
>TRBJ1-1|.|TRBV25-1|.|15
TGTGCCAGCAGTGATACGACGGGGATGAACACTGAAGCTTTCTTT
CASSDTTGMNTEAFF
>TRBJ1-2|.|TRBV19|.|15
TGTGCCAGTAGTATAGAATCTGGGGTATACTATGGCTACACCTTC
CASSIESGVYYGYTF
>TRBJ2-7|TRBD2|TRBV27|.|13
TGTGCCAGCTCCCCGTGGGAGGGATACGAGCAGTACTTC
CASSPWEGYEQYF
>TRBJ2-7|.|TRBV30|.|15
TGTGCCTGGACCCCGGGGCAGGGCGGACCCTACGAGCAGTACTTC
CAWTPGQGGPYEQYF
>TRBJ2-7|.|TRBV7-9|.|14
TGTGCCAGCAGCTTAGGACCAGACACCTACGAGCAGTACTTC
CASSLGPDTYEQYF
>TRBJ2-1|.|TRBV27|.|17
TGTGCCAGCAGTTTCTCCGGCGGATCACACTCCTACAATGAGCAGTTCTTC
CASSFSGGSHSYNEQFF
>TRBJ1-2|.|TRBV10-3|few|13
TGTGCCATCAACGGACCTTCTAACTATGGCTACACCTTC
CAINGPSNYGYTF
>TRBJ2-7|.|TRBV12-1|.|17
TGTGCCAGCAGAACTACCTTAAGGACTAGCTTCCACTACGAGCAGTACTTC
CASRTTLRTSFHYEQYF
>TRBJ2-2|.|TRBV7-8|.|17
TGTGCCAGCAGCAAAGTATATAGCGGAGCGAACACCGGGGAGCTGTTTTTT
CASSKVYSGANTGELFF
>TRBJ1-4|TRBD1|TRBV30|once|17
TGTGCCTGGAGTTTGGTTCGACAGGGGCTAGCTAATGAAAAACTGTTTTTT
CAWSLVRQGLANEKLFF
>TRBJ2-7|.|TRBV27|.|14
TGTGCCAGCAGCCCTAAAGGGACCGGTTACGAGCAGTACTTC
CASSPKGTGYEQYF
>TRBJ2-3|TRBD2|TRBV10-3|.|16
TGTGCCATCAGTGCGACTAGCGGGGGGGAGGTAGATACGCAGTATTTT
CAISATSGGEVDTQYF
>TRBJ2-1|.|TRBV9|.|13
TGTGCCAGCAGCGTGGGAGGGGGCACTGAGCAGTTCTTC
CASSVGGGTEQFF
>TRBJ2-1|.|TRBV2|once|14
TGTGCCAGCCGTTGGGGCGGGGAAAACAATGAGCAGTTCTTC
CASRWGGENNEQFF
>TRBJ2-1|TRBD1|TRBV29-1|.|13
TGCAGCGTTACGGGACAGGGGTACAATGAGCAGTTCTTC
CSVTGQGYNEQFF
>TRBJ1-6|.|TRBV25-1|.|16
TGTGCCAGCAGCCTTGGGGGTAGGGGCTATAATTCACCCCTCCACTTT
CASSLGGRGYNSPLHF
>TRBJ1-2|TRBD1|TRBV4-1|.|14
TGCGCCAGCAGCCCCGACAGGGTACACTATGGCTACACCTTC
CASSPDRVHYGYTF
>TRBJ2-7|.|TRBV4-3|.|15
TGCGCCAGCAGCCAATGGTCCGGGACGGACTACGAGCAGTACTTC
CASSQWSGTDYEQYF
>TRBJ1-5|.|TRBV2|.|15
TGTGCCAGCAGTGATTCCGGACAGCTCAATCAGCCCCAGCATTTT
CASSDSGQLNQPQHF
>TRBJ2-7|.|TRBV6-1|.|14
TGTGCCAGCATTAACCGGGACCGAGGCTACGAGCAGTACTTC
CASINRDRGYEQYF
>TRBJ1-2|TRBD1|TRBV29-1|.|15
TGCAGCGTTGATCCCGGGACAGGGGGAAAGAATGGCTACACCTTC
CSVDPGTGGKNGYTF
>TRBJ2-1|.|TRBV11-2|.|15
TGTGCCAGCAGCCCGGAGGGAGTGTCCTACAATGAGCAGTTCTTC
CASSPEGVSYNEQFF
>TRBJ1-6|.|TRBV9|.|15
TGTGCCAGCAGCGTAGGAGGAGGGGAGGGTTCACCCCTCCACTTT
CASSVGGGEGSPLHF
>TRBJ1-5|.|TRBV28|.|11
TGTGCCAGCATGCAATCCCAGCCCCAGCATTTT
CASMQSQPQHF
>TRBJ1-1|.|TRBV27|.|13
TGTGCCAGCAGTTATGGCTCGAACACTGAAGCTTTCTTT
CASSYGSNTEAFF
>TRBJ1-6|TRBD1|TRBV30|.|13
TGTGCCTGGGACAGGGTTTCAACCTCACCCCTCCACTTT
CAWDRVSTSPLHF
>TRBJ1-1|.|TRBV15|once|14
TGTGCCACCAGCAGAGACCCGGGGGGCACTGAAGCTTTCTTT
CATSRDPGGTEAFF
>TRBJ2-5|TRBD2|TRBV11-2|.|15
TGTGCCAGCAGCCCCCCAGGGAGGGCCTATGAGACCCAGTACTTC
CASSPPGRAYETQYF
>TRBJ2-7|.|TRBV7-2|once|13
TGTGCCAGCAGCCTACACAATACCTACGAGCAGTACTTC
CASSLHNTYEQYF
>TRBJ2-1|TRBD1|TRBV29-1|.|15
TGCAGCGTCCTGACCGCTGACAGGGCAATTAATGAGCAGTTCTTC
CSVLTADRAINEQFF
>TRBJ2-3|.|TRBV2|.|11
TGTGCCACCGGCGGCACAGATACGCAGTATTTT
CATGGTDTQYF
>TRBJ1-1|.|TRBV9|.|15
TGTGCCAGCAGCGTAGACGGAGAGGGCCGGACTGAAGCTTTCTTT
CASSVDGEGRTEAFF
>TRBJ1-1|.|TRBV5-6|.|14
TGTGCCAGCAGCTTCGGACAGACCAACACTGAAGCTTTCTTT
CASSFGQTNTEAFF
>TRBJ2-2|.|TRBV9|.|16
TGTGCCAGCAGCGACCGACCGGGTCTCTACACCGGGGAGCTGTTTTTT
CASSDRPGLYTGELFF
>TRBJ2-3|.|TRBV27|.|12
TGTGCCAGCTGTTCCCTGGCCCAGGCGCAGTATTTT
CASCSLAQAQYF
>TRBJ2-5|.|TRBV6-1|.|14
TGTGCCAGCAGTGACGTGTGGGAGGAGGAGACCCAGTACTTC
CASSDVWEEETQYF
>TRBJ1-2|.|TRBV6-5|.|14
TGTGCCAGCAGCGGGACTCCTTGGCCCTATGGCTACACCTTC
CASSGTPWPYGYTF
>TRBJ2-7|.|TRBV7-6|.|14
TGTGCCAGCAGCTTGGAGACTAGTTCCTACGAGCAGTACTTC
CASSLETSSYEQYF
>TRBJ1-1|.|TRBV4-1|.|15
TGCGCCAGCAGCCAAGTCCCGCGGGAGAACACTGAAGCTTTCTTT
CASSQVPRENTEAFF
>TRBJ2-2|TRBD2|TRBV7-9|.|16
TGTGCCAGCAGCTCCCCGGGACTAGCGGGGCCCGGGGAGCTGTTTTTT
CASSSPGLAGPGELFF
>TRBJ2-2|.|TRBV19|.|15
TGTGCCAGTCGCATGGACGACGAGAACACCGGGGAGCTGTTTTTT
CASRMDDENTGELFF
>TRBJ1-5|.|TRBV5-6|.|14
TGTGCCAGCAGTTATCAGGCGGTTGGGCAGCCCCAGCATTTT
CASSYQAVGQPQHF